These T cell receptor beta chains were read from a single sample in a study of OX40 agonist ivuxolimab in advanced cancers. Using immunoSEQ multiplex PCR, the repertoire was profiled, and TCRdb retains in-frame clones only, with some absent. The data hold 77,000 or so clones, with around nine tenths observed a single time. Sequencing used CD4+ or CD8+ T cells sorted from blood, obtained in a trial of the OX40 agonist ivuxolimab. The receptors here all came from an adult with an advanced solid tumor such as melanoma, head and neck, liver or kidney cancer. Each CDR3 is given with its conserved first and last residue. Each record gives: CDR3 protein, CDR3 DNA, V gene, J gene, D gene, clone size. D genes are given only for firm matches. Size is stated for part of the rows, as once, few or many counts, or as a class when the clone is expanded.

CASSAGTGLGSPLHF	TGTGCCAGTAGTGCCGGGACAGGGTTAGGGTCACCCCTCCACTTT	TRBV19	TRBJ1-6	TRBD1	.
CASRDSGYNEQFF	TGTGCCAGCAGGGACTCCGGCTACAATGAGCAGTTCTTC	TRBV27	TRBJ2-1	.	.
CASSLDLGAYNEQFF	TGTGCCAGCAGCCTGGACTTGGGGGCGTACAATGAGCAGTTCTTC	TRBV4-2	TRBJ2-1	.	.
CASSQSLVNVPGELFF	TGTGCCAGCAGCCAGTCACTAGTTAATGTCCCCGGGGAGCTGTTTTTT	TRBV4-2	TRBJ2-2	.	.
CASRTGLNTEAFF	TGTGCCAGTCGGACAGGGCTGAACACTGAAGCTTTCTTT	TRBV7-8	TRBJ1-1	TRBD1	.
CAAGFRETQYF	TGTGCCGCAGGGTTCAGAGAGACCCAGTACTTC	TRBV19	TRBJ2-5	.	.
CASSPGRSLDTQYF	TGTGCCAGCAGCCCGGGGCGGAGCTTAGATACGCAGTATTTT	TRBV7-2	TRBJ2-3	.	.
CAISDPGFDGLPTF	TGTGCCATCAGTGACCCAGGGTTTGATGGCCTCCCCACCTTC	TRBV10-3	TRBJ1-2	.	.
CASSPQQVPAYTF	TGTGCCAGCAGTCCCCAACAGGTTCCCGCCTACACCTTC	TRBV28	TRBJ1-2	.	.
CASSLGLAGLYEQYF	TGTGCCAGCAGCCTCGGACTAGCGGGGCTCTACGAGCAGTACTTC	TRBV7-2	TRBJ2-7	TRBD2	.
CASSTWTSNIQYF	TGTGCCAGTAGTACCTGGACTAGCAACATTCAGTACTTC	TRBV19	TRBJ2-4	TRBD2	.
CASSIVPGRSYEQYF	TGTGCCAGTAGTATAGTCCCTGGACGGAGCTACGAGCAGTACTTC	TRBV19	TRBJ2-7	.	.
CASSLGLASHEQYF	TGTGCCAGCAGCTTGGGGCTAGCCTCCCACGAGCAGTACTTC	TRBV7-9	TRBJ2-7	.	.
CASSLESGAGELFF	TGCGCCAGCAGCTTAGAAAGCGGGGCCGGGGAGCTGTTTTTT	TRBV5-1	TRBJ2-2	TRBD2	.
CASQMTGEETQYF	TGTGCCAGCCAGATGACAGGGGAAGAGACCCAGTACTTC	TRBV28	TRBJ2-5	TRBD1	.
CASSHRQGTDTQYF	TGTGCCAGCAGCCACCGACAGGGAACAGATACGCAGTATTTT	TRBV14	TRBJ2-3	TRBD1	once
CASSFGVSNTEAFF	TGTGCCAGCAGCTTCGGGGTCTCGAACACTGAAGCTTTCTTT	TRBV11-3	TRBJ1-1	.	once
CASSLDPSGANVLTF	TGCGCCAGCAGCTTGGATCCCTCTGGGGCCAACGTCCTGACTTTC	TRBV5-1	TRBJ2-6	.	.
CASSLDGGQGTQYF	TGCGCCAGCAGCTTGGACGGTGGCCAGGGTACGCAGTATTTT	TRBV5-1	TRBJ2-3	.	.
CASSKSGGGTDTQYF	TGTGCCAGCAGCAAGAGCGGGGGGGGGACAGATACGCAGTATTTT	TRBV28	TRBJ2-3	TRBD2	.
CASSLILGVRGGPLPQHF	TGTGCCAGCAGCTTAATTTTGGGGGTACGGGGGGGGCCTTTGCCCCAGCATTTT	TRBV7-6	TRBJ1-5	.	once
CASSPRDRGETQYF	TGTGCCAGCAGCCCCCGGGACAGGGGAGAGACCCAGTACTTC	TRBV7-2	TRBJ2-5	TRBD1	.
CASSLVGSGAPDTQYF	TGTGCCAGCAGCTTAGTAGGGTCCGGGGCCCCAGATACGCAGTATTTT	TRBV7-2	TRBJ2-3	.	.
CASSPQGPNEKLFF	TGTGCCAGCAGCCCCCAGGGACCTAATGAAAAACTGTTTTTT	TRBV5-6	TRBJ1-4	.	.
CASSEALLGQVRSIQYF	TGTGCCAGCAGTGAAGCGCTTCTCGGTCAGGTGAGGAGCATTCAGTACTTC	TRBV6-1	TRBJ2-4	.	.
CASSQDRGAQPQHF	TGCGCCAGCAGCCAAGATAGGGGGGCACAGCCCCAGCATTTT	TRBV4-1	TRBJ1-5	.	.
CASSRTASGNTIYF	TGTGCCAGTTCTAGGACAGCCTCTGGAAACACCATATATTTT	TRBV5-6	TRBJ1-3	.	.
CASSLPQRTSGAHVDTQYF	TGTGCCAGCAGCTTACCCCAGCGGACTAGCGGGGCCCATGTGGATACGCAGTATTTT	TRBV7-9	TRBJ2-3	TRBD2	.
CASRLVIWDFYGYTF	TGTGCAAGTCGCTTAGTAATTTGGGACTTCTATGGCTACACCTTC	TRBV12-2	TRBJ1-2	.	.
CASSPGAGTTNEKLFF	TGTGCCAGCAGCCCAGGGGCTGGTACAACTAATGAAAAACTGTTTTTT	TRBV7-6	TRBJ1-4	.	.
CASSLYLLGQGGREKLFF	TGTGCCAGCAGTTTATACTTGCTGGGACAGGGCGGCAGGGAAAAACTGTTTTTT	TRBV28	TRBJ1-4	TRBD1	.
CASTLGGGGTDTQYF	TGTGCCAGCACCCTGGGGGGCGGGGGGACAGATACGCAGTATTTT	TRBV5-4	TRBJ2-3	TRBD2	.
CASSLAYHSQETQYF	TGTGCCAGCAGCTTAGCCTACCACTCACAAGAGACCCAGTACTTC	TRBV7-2	TRBJ2-5	.	.
CASSSGLLLEQYF	TGTGCCAGCAGCTCGGGACTTCTTTTGGAGCAGTACTTC	TRBV7-2	TRBJ2-7	.	.
CASSEFEGTGGGPQHF	TGTGCCAGCAGTGAATTTGAGGGGACAGGGGGAGGGCCCCAGCATTTT	TRBV25-1	TRBJ1-5	TRBD1	.
CASSEDGEIYGYTF	TGTGCCAGCAGTGAAGACGGAGAGATTTATGGCTACACCTTC	TRBV6-1	TRBJ1-2	.	.
CASSQGRSPPLLDEKLFF	TGTGCCAGCAGCCAAGGCAGGTCCCCCCCCCTCTTGGATGAAAAACTGTTTTTT	TRBV4-2	TRBJ1-4	.	.
CASSLRGKDTQYF	TGTGCCAGCAGCTTGAGGGGGAAAGATACGCAGTATTTT	TRBV5-8	TRBJ2-3	.	.
CASSRQQNNYGYTF	TGTGCCAGCAGTCGCCAACAGAATAACTATGGCTACACCTTC	TRBV27	TRBJ1-2	.	.
CASREGAKNIQYF	TGTGCCAGCAGGGAGGGGGCCAAAAACATTCAGTACTTC	TRBV6-6	TRBJ2-4	.	.
CASSLEAVYYGYTF	TGTGCCAGCAGCTTAGAGGCAGTGTACTATGGCTACACCTTC	TRBV7-2	TRBJ1-2	.	.
CASSYGLNQPQHF	TGTGCCAGCAGTTACGGGCTTAATCAGCCCCAGCATTTT	TRBV6-6	TRBJ1-5	.	.
CASSSLAGGETGELFF	TGCGCCAGCAGCTCTCTAGCGGGAGGGGAAACCGGGGAGCTGTTTTTT	TRBV5-1	TRBJ2-2	TRBD2	.
CAWSVSANEQFF	TGTGCCTGGAGTGTTTCAGCCAATGAGCAGTTCTTC	TRBV30	TRBJ2-1	.	.
CASSLVRGAEAFF	TGTGCCAGCAGCTTGGTCAGGGGTGCTGAAGCTTTCTTT	TRBV5-5	TRBJ1-1	.	.
CSASSGYEQYF	TGCAGTGCTAGCTCGGGGTACGAGCAGTACTTC	TRBV20-1	TRBJ2-7	.	once
CASSLAGSGEQYF	TGTGCCAGCAGCTTAGCGGGTTCAGGGGAGCAGTACTTC	TRBV7-7	TRBJ2-7	.	.
CASSPRRQAEAFF	TGTGCCAGTAGTCCCCGGAGACAGGCTGAAGCTTTCTTT	TRBV19	TRBJ1-1	.	.
CASRGPNSDGYTF	TGCGCCAGCCGGGGTCCCAATTCCGATGGCTACACCTTC	TRBV4-3	TRBJ1-2	.	once